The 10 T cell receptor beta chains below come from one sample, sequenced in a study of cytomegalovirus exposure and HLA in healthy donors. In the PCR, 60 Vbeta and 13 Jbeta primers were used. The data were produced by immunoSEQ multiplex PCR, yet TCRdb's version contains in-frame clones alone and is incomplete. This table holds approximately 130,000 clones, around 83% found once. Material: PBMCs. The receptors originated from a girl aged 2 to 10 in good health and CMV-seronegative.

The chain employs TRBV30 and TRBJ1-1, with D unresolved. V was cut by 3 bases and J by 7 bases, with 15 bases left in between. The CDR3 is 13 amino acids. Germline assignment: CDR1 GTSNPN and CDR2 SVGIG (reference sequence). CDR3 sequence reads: CAWRRRAVSEAFF. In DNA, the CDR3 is TGTGCCTGGAGGAGGCGAGCCGTCAGTGAAGCTTTCTTT.

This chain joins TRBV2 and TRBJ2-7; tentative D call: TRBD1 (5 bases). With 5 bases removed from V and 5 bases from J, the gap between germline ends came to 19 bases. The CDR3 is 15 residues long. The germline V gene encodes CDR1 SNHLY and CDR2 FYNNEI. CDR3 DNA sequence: TGTGCCAGCAGTACCAGGGCGGACATAATCAACGAGCAGTACTTC. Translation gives CASSTRADIINEQYF.

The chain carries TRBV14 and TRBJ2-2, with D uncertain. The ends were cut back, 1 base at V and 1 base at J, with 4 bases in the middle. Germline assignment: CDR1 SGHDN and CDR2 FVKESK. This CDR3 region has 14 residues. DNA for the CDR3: TGTGCCAGCAGCCAAGTCAGGAACACCGGGGAGCTGTTTTTT. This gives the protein CASSQVRNTGELFF.

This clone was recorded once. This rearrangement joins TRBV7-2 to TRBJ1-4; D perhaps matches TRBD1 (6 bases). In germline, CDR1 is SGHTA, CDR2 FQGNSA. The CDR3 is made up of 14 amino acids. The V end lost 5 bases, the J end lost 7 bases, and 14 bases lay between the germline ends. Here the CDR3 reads CASSHTGNTEKLFF. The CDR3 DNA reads TGTGCCAGCAGCCATACAGGGAATACTGAAAAACTGTTTTTT.

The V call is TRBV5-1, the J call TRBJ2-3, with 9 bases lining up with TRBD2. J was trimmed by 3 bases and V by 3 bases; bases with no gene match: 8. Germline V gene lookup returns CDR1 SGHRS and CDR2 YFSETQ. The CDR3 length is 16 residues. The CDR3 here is CASSSGLALRTDTQYF. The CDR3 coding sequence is TGCGCCAGCAGCTCGGGACTAGCTCTTAGAACAGATACGCAGTATTTT.

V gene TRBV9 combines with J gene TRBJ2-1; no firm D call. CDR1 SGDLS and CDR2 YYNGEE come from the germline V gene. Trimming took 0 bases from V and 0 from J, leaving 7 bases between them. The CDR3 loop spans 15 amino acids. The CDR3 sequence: CASSVGPNSYNEQFF. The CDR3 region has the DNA TGTGCCAGCAGCGTAGGGCCCAACTCCTACAATGAGCAGTTCTTC.

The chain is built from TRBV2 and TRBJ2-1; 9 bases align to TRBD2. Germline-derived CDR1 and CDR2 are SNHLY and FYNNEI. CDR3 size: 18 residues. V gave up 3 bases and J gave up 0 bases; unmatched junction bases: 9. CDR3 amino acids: CASSDMGGSGSSYNEQFF. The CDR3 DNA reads TGTGCCAGCAGTGATATGGGTGGTAGCGGGAGCTCCTACAATGAGCAGTTCTTC. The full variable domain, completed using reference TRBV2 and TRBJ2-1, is EPEVTQTPSHQVTQMGQEVILRCVPISNHLYFYWYRQILGQKVEFLVSFYNNEISEKSEIFDDQFSVERPDGSNFTLKIRSTKLEDSAMYFCASSDMGGSGSSYNEQFFGPGTRLTVL.

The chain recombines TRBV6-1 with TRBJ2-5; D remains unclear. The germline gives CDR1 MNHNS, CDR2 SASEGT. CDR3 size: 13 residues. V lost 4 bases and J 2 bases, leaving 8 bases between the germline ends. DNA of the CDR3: TGTGCCAGCAGTGTGCGGAATCAAGAGACCCAGTACTTC. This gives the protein CASSVRNQETQYF.

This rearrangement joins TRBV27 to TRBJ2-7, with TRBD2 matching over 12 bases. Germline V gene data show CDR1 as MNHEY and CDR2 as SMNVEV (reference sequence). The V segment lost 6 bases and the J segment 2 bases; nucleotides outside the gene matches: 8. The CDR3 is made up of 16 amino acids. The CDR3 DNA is TGTGCCAGCAGCCAAGGTGCTAGCGGGAGGGCCTACGAGCAGTACTTC. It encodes CASSQGASGRAYEQYF.

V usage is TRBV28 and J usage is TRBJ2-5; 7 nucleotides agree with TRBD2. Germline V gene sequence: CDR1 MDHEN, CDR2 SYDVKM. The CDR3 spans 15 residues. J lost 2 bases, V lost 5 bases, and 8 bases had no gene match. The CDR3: CASSATSAIQETQYF. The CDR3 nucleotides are TGTGCCAGCAGTGCAACTAGCGCAATACAAGAGACCCAGTACTTC.